This T cell receptor (beta chain) emerged from a study of cytomegalovirus exposure and HLA in healthy donors. This clone was seen just once. Its specificity is not known. Points from the study as a whole: Both high specificity and high sensitivity reportedly marked the classifier's diagnosis of cytomegalovirus status.

PCR involved 60 Vbeta and 13 Jbeta primers. This table comes from immunoSEQ multiplex PCR, and its TCRdb copy is limited to in-frame clones, with some not included. The table lists some 98,000 clones, more than 70% of them singletons, with roughly 9.8% in the top ten. CDR3 size: 13 residues. From germline, CDR1 is SGHNT and CDR2 YYREEE (reference sequence). The V end was cut by 1 base, the J end by 3 bases, with 7 bases between. Sequencing was done on a sample of PBMCs. This clonotype was obtained from a man aged 18 to 29 in good health and CMV-seropositive. This sequence joins TRBV5-4 and TRBJ2-5; D unclear. The CDR3 loop reads CASSLTGEETQYF. The CDR3 nucleotides are TGTGCCAGCAGCTTGACTGGAGAAGAGACCCAGTACTTC.